This T cell receptor beta chain derives from a study of shared clonotypes between healthy human individuals. The repertoire was sequenced with immunoSEQ multiplex PCR; TCRdb's copy has only in-frame clones and lacks some. In the table there are about 2.1 million clones, about 93% of which are singletons. The CDR3 consists of 13 residues. CDR1 is SGHAT and CDR2 is FQDESV in the germline V gene (reference sequence). Trimming at V came to 5 bases and at J to 5 bases, leaving 4 bases not matched to a gene. Positively selected for CCR7, the CD45RO-negative cells used as naive CD8 cells excluded terminally differentiated effector memory CD45RA+ cells.

The source is a man aged 18 to 30 in good health. Some clones in this sample may be carry-over from other donors' samples. Sample: naive CD8+ T cells from PBMCs. The V gene is TRBV11-1, the J gene TRBJ2-3; 7 bases align to TRBD1. The CDR3 loop is CASSPDRVDTQYF. The CDR3 DNA reads TGTGCCAGCAGCCCAGACAGGGTAGATACGCAGTATTTT.